The present entry profiles one T cell receptor (beta chain) with its context. No antigen is known for it. Base qualities are not recorded, but no much larger clone differs from it by a single base. This entry belongs to a study of CD8 T cells in Susac syndrome (dated by TCRdb to between 2019 and 2020). Regarding the research as a whole: Whether CD8+ T cell activation and differentiation in Susac syndrome was antigen driven was tested using repertoire sequencing. Clonality of the CD8+ T cell repertoire was compared between more than 10 healthy donors, 14 Susac syndrome patients and 15 or so multiple sclerosis patients.

Study-level results and caveats: The TCR sequencing and HLA analysis was acknowledged to have included a relatively small number of individuals.

CDR1 and CDR2 (MGHRA, YSYEKL) derive from the germline V gene. Trimming takes 1 base off V and 0 bases off J; junction bases not matched to a gene: 10. Spanning cysteine to phenylalanine, the CDR3 consists of 19 amino acids. The kept DNA is CDR3 alone, 57 bases in frame from the first base. RNA was extracted using the RNeasy kit, and about 0.5 to 1 ug of the RNA was reverse transcribed with random hexamers. The immunoSEQ multiplex PCR assay, covering 54 Vbeta and 13 Jbeta segments, was used to amplify TCR beta CDR3 regions. Bias from PCR amplification was corrected by using a synthetic template baseline for primer optimization and for computational correction. The authors' analysis ran thus. Reads were assigned to V, D and J genes according to IMGT and analyzed in immunoSEQ Analyzer, with only productive sequences retained. Clonality was calculated as one minus the Shannon entropy normalized by log2 of the number of productive unique sequences. For each patient and control, public and private clones were evaluated among the 100 most prevalent clones. Clones were defined as Susac-specific if absent from the healthy and MS cohorts, from around 1,100 published viral clones and from other ImmuneACCESS disease sequences. TCRdb reprocessed the public reads (quality trimming at Q25 with fastp, clone calling with MiXCR) and kept in-frame beta chains. Each CDR3 protein gets just one entry, which takes the most common genes and DNA from the rows behind it. Clone size and V and J calls follow TCRdb, not the original study. This sample comprises some 300,000 distinct CDR3 sequences, approximately 90% of them detected only once. The top ten constitute less than 0.2% of the sample.

Peripheral blood CD8+ and CD4+ T cells from healthy donors, Susac syndrome patients and multiple sclerosis patients were profiled using high-throughput TCR beta sequencing. The multiple sclerosis controls were treatment-naive patients who had stable or active relapsing-remitting disease and met the revised McDonald criteria. CD8+ TEMRA cells were enriched by FACS, while bulk CD8+ and CD4+ T cells were purified by magnetic negative isolation. Blood was drawn into EDTA tubes, processed within 24 hours, and PBMCs were isolated by density gradient centrifugation. PBMCs intended for TCR sequencing were cryopreserved in liquid nitrogen and thawed later in a water bath at 37 degrees C. A purity of at least 90% was achieved for sorted or isolated CD4+, CD8+ and CD8+ TEMRA cells.

The sequence is built from TRBV4-1 and TRBJ2-7, and 12 junctional nucleotides match TRBD1. Sequencing was performed on CD8+ T cells from PBMCs. The sequence came from a human donor with multiple sclerosis. Here is the DNA: TGCGCCAGCAGCCAAGTGGCGGGACAGGGGGCGGATATCTCCTACGAGCAGTACTTC. Its translation reads: CASSQVAGQGADISYEQYF.